This TCR beta chain comes out of a study of metastatic and nonmetastatic thyroid tumors. This clone was counted a few times. Germline V CDR1 and CDR2: GTSNPN, SVGIG (reference sequence). CDR3 size: 13 residues. Losses at the gene ends were 3 bases for V and 13 bases for J; bases not matched to a gene: 12. Thyroid surgery was performed in patients who had received no treatment beforehand. TCRdb called clones again from the PCR reads with MiXCR. Among several thousand clones listed, around 19% were seen once. The rearrangement uses TRBV30 and TRBJ1-1; 9 bases are a match to TRBD1. The TCR sequence derives from a female donor with papillary thyroid cancer or a benign thyroid nodule (not recorded which). Some clones in this sample may be carry-over from other donors' samples. Sequencing used adjacent normal tissue. CDR3: CAWREGPGQGRFF. The CDR3 nucleotides are TGTGCCTGGAGGGAGGGACCGGGACAGGGTCGTTTCTTT.